The following is a TCR beta chain sequence with its context. The target antigen is unknown. The entry originates in a study of T cell responses to AZD1222 COVID-19 vaccine. Overall study findings and caveats: An increase in Spike-specific TCR breadth and depth was observed after two AZD1222 doses. AZD1222 recipients seropositive at baseline numbered only six.

Libraries were prepared by immunoSEQ multiplex PCR; TCRdb keeps only in-frame clonotypes and omits some of them. This table has about 120,000 clones, about 89% appearing once. The CDR3 is made up of 15 amino acids. V gave up 3 bases and J gave up 2 bases, with 14 bases separating them. Germline lookup yields CDR1 SGDLS and CDR2 YYNGEE. This receptor was taken from an adult in good health. The specimen comprised peripheral blood, sampled on day 0 of AZD1222 vaccination. The V and J genes are TRBV9 and TRBJ2-5; D is unresolved. The CDR3 sequence is CASSAWAALQETQYF. In nucleotides, the CDR3 is TGTGCCAGCAGCGCATGGGCGGCACTACAAGAGACCCAGTACTTC.